These 2 T cell receptor beta chains originate from one sample sequenced in a study of blood T cell repertoires in COVID-19. Here immunoSEQ multiplex PCR was the method, and the copy in TCRdb shows in-frame clones only, minus some. The sample lists approximately 240,000 clones; about four fifths were seen once. Sequencing was done on a sample of PBMCs or T cells enriched from blood (not recorded which). The receptors shown here come from a woman between 40 and 55 years old with acute COVID-19.

V gene TRBV25-1 combines with J gene TRBJ1-5, with 12 bases matching TRBD1. Germline values: CDR1 MGHDK, CDR2 SYGVNS. This CDR3 is 15 amino acids long. CDR3 sequence: CIRDRGQVSNQPQHF. The CDR3, as DNA: TGTATCCGGGACAGGGGGCAAGTAAGCAATCAGCCCCAGCATTTT.

The CDR3, as DNA: TGTGCCACCAGCAGAGTTGTGGCTCAAGAGACCCAGTACTTC. Amino acid sequence: CATSRVVAQETQYF. V and J are TRBV15 and TRBJ2-5; no reliable D call. The V end was cut by 1 base, the J end by 2 bases, with 8 bases between. CDR3 size: 14 residues. The V gene's germline CDR1 is LNHNV and CDR2 YYDKDF (reference sequence).